The table lists the clone carrying this TCR beta chain with many counts. MiXCR was run by TCRdb on the 5' RACE reads, yielding one entry per CDR3 protein. The top ten clones hold 15% of a sample with 620,000 or so distinct CDR3 sequences, 10% to 15% of them seen once. Germline-derived CDR1 and CDR2 are SGHVS and FQNEAQ. This CDR3 contains 15 residues. With V trimmed by 1 base and J by 3 bases, 5 bases remained unmatched. The data were taken from a study of T cells after yellow fever vaccination. Sequenced here: PBMCs, sampled on the day of the yellow fever booster vaccination. The genes are TRBV7-8 and TRBJ2-7, with 8 bases matching TRBD1. This receptor was identified in a young man who received the YFV17D yellow fever vaccine. CDR3 sequence reads: CASSLDRDRFYEQYF. The CDR3, as DNA: TGTGCCAGCAGCTTAGACCGGGACAGGTTCTACGAGCAGTACTTC.